This TCR beta chain was sequenced in a study of T cell repertoires in ileal Crohn's disease (dated by TCRdb to between 2019 and 2020). Describing the broader study: The median duration of disease was 7.9 years, and at the time of surgery around 35% of patients were active smokers. Surgery was performed for a complication in all patients, with stricturing disease in roughly 60% and penetrating disease in roughly 40%. About half of the patients received postoperative therapy: about 10 received thiopurines and roughly 17 received anti-TNF agents. Neoterminal ileum biopsies obtained at postoperative colonoscopy were designated as M6 samples. TCR repertoire analysis was performed in roughly 50 Crohn's disease patients drawn from a prospective multicentre cohort. The study was conducted in parallel with a multicentre cohort that was designed to identify predictors of early endoscopic recurrence following ileocolonic resection. Endoscopic postoperative recurrence was defined as a Rutgeerts score above i0. A total of roughly 150 mucosal samples from 57 patients were sequenced, collected from several sites on the surgical specimen and at postoperative endoscopy.

The paper's findings and limits, for the study overall: Only a subgroup of patients, of unstated size, had their mucosal CD4 and CD8 T cells sorted and sequenced. Within the first year after surgery, the timing of postoperative endoscopy varied, and the median delay was around seven months. Compared with non-smokers, patients who were active smokers at surgery showed a significantly higher proportion of clonal expansions (about 25% vs 20%, p=0.02). Endoscopic recurrence was found to be associated with higher high-frequency clone percentages at surgery, and recurrence was observed in all patients with clonality above 26.8% (18/57). More high-frequency clones were carried by sorted CD8 T cells than by CD4 T cells, suggesting that mucosal expansions were mainly CD8.

In regard to this clone: Its antigen remains undetermined. Nothing much larger sits one base from this clone, and base qualities are not available.

Around 500 nanograms of biopsy DNA per sample were submitted for commercial TCRB immunosequencing. CDR3 regions were amplified from genomic DNA by Adaptive Biotechnology using a two-step, amplification bias-controlled multiplex PCR. In the first PCR, primers covered every V and J gene segment, and in the second PCR, barcodes and Illumina adapters were added. CDR3 libraries were sequenced using an Illumina instrument. Processing in the source paper ran as follows. The analysis drew on both the pipelines supplied by the vendor and custom analysis of the raw data in R/Bioconductor running R version 3.3.0. Clonality, which ranges from 0 to 1, was calculated as the inverse of the normalised Shannon entropy across all productive clones. High-frequency clones were defined as the share of the repertoire taken up by the top 100 clones, keeping only clones that passed a 95% confidence test. The Simpson index measured repertoire diversity, and the Morisita-Horn index measured overlap between samples. TCRdb retrieved this table from immuneACCESS and kept in-frame rearrangements only. Not all clones are present; in checked studies, unresolved V genes account for under half, and no reason is known for the remainder. V and J calls and clone size are given by that table; D and trimming were obtained from the DNA. The sample table contains more than 60,000 clones; only one count was recorded for about 89% of them. The top ten clonotypes cover approximately 2% of the sample.

Between the V and J ends, shortened by 1 base and 4 bases respectively, the junction contains 7 bases. The CDR3 sequence holds 13 residues, the cysteine and phenylalanine included. Only CDR3 DNA is held: 39 bases, read in frame from base 1. For CDR1 and CDR2, the germline V gene lists MDHEN and SYDVKM. The sample's time point label, in plain terms: neoterminal ileum biopsy at postoperative endoscopy, about 6 months after surgery. Adults with ileal or ileocolonic Crohn's disease and an indication for ileocolonic resection were eligible for inclusion. Whole ileal mucosal biopsies were stored frozen at -80°C before DNA extraction. Genomic DNA was extracted from frozen whole biopsies using a TRizol-based method and was quantified with a NanoDrop 2000 spectrophotometer.

The chain uses TRBV28 and TRBJ1-1; no D gene call is confident. The specimen sequenced was ileal tissue. This receptor was identified in an adult with Crohn's disease. CDR3 reads: CASSLSEATEAFF. Read as DNA, the sequence is TGTGCCAGCAGTTTATCGGAGGCCACTGAAGCTTTCTTT.